The clone carrying this T cell receptor beta chain was seen only a few times. Unique molecular identifiers were incorporated into the prepared TCRbeta library. TCRdb re-called the PCR reads through MiXCR, storing one row per CDR3 protein. The profile shows just under 550,000 distinct CDR3 sequences, about 17% of them singletons. These data originate in a study of T-cell reconstitution after alpha-beta-depleted transplantation in children. The CDR3 length is 17 residues. V lost 5 bases to trimming and J lost 5 bases; unmatched junction nucleotides: 9. Germline V gene lookup returns CDR1 SGHVS and CDR2 FNYEAQ.

The sequence was obtained from a human donor who donated a stem cell graft to a child with acute lymphoblastic leukemia. Source: PBMCs from the stem cell graft donor, taken from the stem cell graft. V usage is TRBV7-6 and J usage is TRBJ2-2; 12 bases are a match to TRBD2. Here the CDR3 reads CASSRRLAGEETGELFF. In nucleotides, the CDR3 is TGTGCCAGCAGCAGGCGACTAGCGGGAGAGGAAACCGGGGAGCTGTTTTTT.